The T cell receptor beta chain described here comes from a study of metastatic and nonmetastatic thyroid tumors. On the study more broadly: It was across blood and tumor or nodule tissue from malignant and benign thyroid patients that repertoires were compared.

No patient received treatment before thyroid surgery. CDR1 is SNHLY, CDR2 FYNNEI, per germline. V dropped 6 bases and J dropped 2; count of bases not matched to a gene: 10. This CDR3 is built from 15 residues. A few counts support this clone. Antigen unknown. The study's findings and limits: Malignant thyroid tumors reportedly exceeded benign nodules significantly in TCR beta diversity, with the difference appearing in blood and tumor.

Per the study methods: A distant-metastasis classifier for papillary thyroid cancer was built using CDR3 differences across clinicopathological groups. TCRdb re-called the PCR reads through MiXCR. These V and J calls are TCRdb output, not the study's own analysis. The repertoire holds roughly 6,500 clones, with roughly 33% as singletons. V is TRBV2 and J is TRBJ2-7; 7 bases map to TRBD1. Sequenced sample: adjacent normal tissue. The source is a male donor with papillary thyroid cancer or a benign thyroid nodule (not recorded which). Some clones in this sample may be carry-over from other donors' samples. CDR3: CASSHRDSGTYEQYF. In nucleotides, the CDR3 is TGTGCCAGCAGCCACCGGGACAGTGGCACCTACGAGCAGTACTTC.